These T cell receptor beta chains were read from a single sample in a study of blood T cell repertoires in COVID-19. The method was immunoSEQ multiplex PCR; TCRdb's version includes in-frame clones alone and lacks a portion of them. Of about 260,000 clones listed, more than 75% are singletons. The material sequenced was peripheral blood. Every receptor here comes from a woman aged 40 to 50 who had recovered from COVID-19. Both conserved end residues are part of each CDR3. A D gene is named only where the DNA matches it firmly. Part of the rows lack a size; the others show once, few, many or a class for expanded clones.

v_gene	abundance	j_gene	d_gene	CDR3aa	CDR3nt
TRBV5-8	NA	TRBJ1-2	TRBD1	CASSFSRDRKPNYGYTF	TGTGCCAGCAGCTTCAGCCGGGACAGAAAACCTAACTATGGCTACACCTTC
TRBV7-9	NA	TRBJ2-3	NA	CASSLRSETSTDTQYF	TGTGCCAGCAGCTTGAGAAGCGAAACTAGCACAGATACGCAGTATTTT
TRBV5-6	once	TRBJ1-2	NA	CASSGLKPMTDGYTF	TGTGCCAGCAGCGGATTAAAGCCCATGACAGATGGCTACACCTTC
TRBV5-6	NA	TRBJ1-6	TRBD1	CASSLGDRDSPLHF	TGTGCCAGCAGCTTGGGGGACAGGGATTCACCCCTCCACTTT
TRBV7-3	NA	TRBJ2-6	TRBD2	CASSLPGGASGANVLTF	TGTGCCAGCAGCTTGCCCGGGGGGGCATCTGGGGCCAACGTCCTGACTTTC
TRBV3-1/TRBV3-2	NA	TRBJ2-5	NA	CASSQGGSWIDQETQYF	TGTGCCAGCAGCCAAGGAGGGTCCTGGATAGATCAAGAGACCCAGTACTTC
TRBV6-5	NA	TRBJ1-1	NA	CASSHMAGDTEAFF	TGTGCCAGCAGCCATATGGCAGGGGACACTGAAGCTTTCTTT
TRBV6-5	NA	TRBJ1-1	NA	CASSYSVNTEAFF	TGTGCCAGCAGTTATTCAGTGAACACTGAAGCTTTCTTT
TRBV5-1	NA	TRBJ2-7	TRBD1	CASSSGGTGATYEQYF	TGCGCCAGCAGCTCGGGGGGGACAGGGGCCACCTACGAGCAGTACTTC
TRBV5-4	NA	TRBJ1-2	NA	CASSPENYGYTF	TGTGCCAGCAGCCCTGAGAACTATGGCTACACCTTC